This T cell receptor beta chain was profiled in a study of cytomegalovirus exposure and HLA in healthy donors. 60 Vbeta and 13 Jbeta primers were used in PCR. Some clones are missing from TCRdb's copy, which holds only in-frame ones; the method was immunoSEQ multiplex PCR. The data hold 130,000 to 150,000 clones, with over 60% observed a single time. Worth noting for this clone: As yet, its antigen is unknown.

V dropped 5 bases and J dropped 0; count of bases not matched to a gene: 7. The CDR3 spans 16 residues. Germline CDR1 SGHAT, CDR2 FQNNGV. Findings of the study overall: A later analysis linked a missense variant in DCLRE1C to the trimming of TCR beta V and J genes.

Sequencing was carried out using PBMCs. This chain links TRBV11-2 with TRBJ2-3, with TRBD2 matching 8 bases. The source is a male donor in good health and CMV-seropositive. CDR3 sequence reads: CASSILSGISTDTQYF. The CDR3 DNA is TGTGCCAGCAGCATCCTTAGCGGGATCAGCACAGATACGCAGTATTTT.